This T cell receptor beta chain was profiled in a study of T cells in Graves' hyperthyroidism and ophthalmopathy (dated by TCRdb to 2018 to 2020). With respect to the entire study: Peripheral blood samples were taken at initial diagnosis, before any treatment was given. To identify distinguishing TCR V-J signatures, a discovery cohort of about 100 patients was used, comprising 40 to 45 with Graves' ophthalmopathy and some 60 with stable Graves' hyperthyroidism. Thyroid tissue and blood T-cell repertoires from several Graves' hyperthyroidism patients were also compared in the study. The 100 discovery patients were divided at random into training and test sets in a 7:3 ratio. Whether ophthalmopathy could be predicted prospectively was tested in an independent validation cohort made up of approximately 19 hyperthyroidism patients plus 17 patients who later progressed to ophthalmopathy. According to the paper, TCR Vbeta CDR3 sequencing was carried out on over 130 peripheral blood samples, which came from under 50 ophthalmopathy, approximately 72 hyperthyroidism and around 17 progressor patients. Following sampling, methimazole starting at 30 mg daily was given to hyperthyroidism patients, and high-dose intravenous methylprednisolone was given to ophthalmopathy patients. What the research found in general, with its limitations: Most expanded thyroid clonotypes (frequency above 0.001) were also detected in blood, suggesting blood repertoires may reflect thyroid immune responses. A 13 V-J signature model separated ophthalmopathy from stable hyperthyroidism, with about 90% sensitivity and 81.08% specificity in cross-validation and 80%/75% in testing. In validation, the model predicted progression to ophthalmopathy a median of about 6.8 months before onset, with roughly 70% sensitivity and 72.22% specificity. Sample size was not statistically predetermined, and blinding of investigators to group allocation was not performed.

The TCR beta CDR3 regions were amplified from the RNA transcripts. A first-round RT-PCR of the TCR CDR3 used the HTBI primer set with the Qiagen OneStep RT-PCR kit. The libraries were constructed in a second round of multiplex PCR and then size-selected and purified. Sequencing of the libraries was done on an Illumina HiSeq2000 using paired-end 100 bp reads. The authors' pipeline ran thus. SOAPnuke was used to process the raw data, removing reads that contained adapters or uncalled bases, had a mean Phred below 15, or lacked an exact match to the constant primer or identifier. High-quality paired reads were merged using COPE v1.2.5, and each unique nucleotide sequence was defined as a clonotype. MiTCR v1.1 was used to align the clonotypes against IMGT TRBV, TRBD and TRBJ reference segments. The analysis was restricted to V-J combinations with a frequency above 0.0001, which together covered around 99% of the repertoires. The TCS score was defined as the ratio of F50 (clonal expansion) to E x V (chaos), calculated using BLOSUM62-based TCRdist between CDR3 peptides within each V-J. Welch's t-statistics and random forest reduced approximately 520 V-J features to 10 to 15, which were used in a naive Bayes classifier (R e1071). The public reads were reanalyzed by TCRdb: fastp trimming at Q25, MiXCR alignment, in-frame beta chains only. A single entry per CDR3 protein holds the most common genes and DNA from its merged rows. For this entry, the V and J calls and clone size follow TCRdb and not the study's own pipeline. The table for this sample lists 400,000 or so distinct CDR3 sequences; over 11% of them were counted only once. The top ten hold 28% of the sample.

Moderately to severely active disease, a Clinical Activity Score of at least 3, a NOSPECS grade of at least 4, and a duration under 3 months were present in ophthalmopathy patients. The study excluded patients with uncontrolled infections, other autoimmune diseases, pregnancy or lactation. Diagnoses were established on the basis of clinical symptoms, serum thyroxine and TRAb, thyroid ultrasound, and orbital computed tomography. PBMCs were isolated from 7.5 to 10 ml of fresh peripheral blood by Ficoll-Paque density gradient centrifugation. Total RNA was extracted using Trizol reagent, and RNA quality was assessed on an Agilent 2100 Bioanalyzer. This clonotype was seen at least ten times. Its antigen is unknown. No base qualities exist here, and no much larger clone lies one base off it. CDR3 length: 15 amino acids, cysteine to phenylalanine. The read is trimmed to its CDR3 DNA, 45 bases read in frame from base 1. V lost 1 base and J lost 2 bases; the stretch between them is 12 bases long. The germline V gene supplies CDR1 SGHAT and CDR2 FQNNGV.

In this chain, TRBV11-2 is recombined with TRBJ2-7; TRBD2 is possibly the D segment (6 matching bases). Material for sequencing was blood. The clonotype originates from a man aged 45-65 years with Graves' ophthalmopathy. The CDR3 protein sequence reads: CASSLVILATYEQYF. The nucleotide sequence is TGTGCCAGCAGCTTAGTCATACTAGCTACCTACGAGCAGTACTTC.